The clone carrying this TCR beta chain was counted between two and nine times. The target antigen is unknown. The data are from a study of CD8 T cells in ankylosing spondylitis. TCRdb processed the 5' RACE reads anew with MiXCR; each CDR3 protein has one entry. This table holds about 840,000 distinct CDR3 sequences, roughly 12% found once. Study-wide results and caveats: What seemed typical of ankylosing spondylitis blood was a TCR beta motif built from eight highly homologous variants.

The V end lost 3 bases, the J end lost 11 bases, and 13 bases lay between the germline ends. From germline, CDR1 is MDHEN and CDR2 SYDVKM. The CDR3 sequence is 13 residues long. This TCR derives from a male donor with ankylosing spondylitis. The chain combines TRBV28 with TRBJ1-4; unclear D gene. Sequences were obtained from blood, either unsorted or a sorted T cell fraction (not recorded which). CDR3 residues: CASSFRVGYKLFF. The CDR3 nucleotides read TGTGCCAGCAGTTTCCGGGTAGGGTACAAACTGTTTTTT. The whole variable domain, filled in from reference TRBV28 and TRBJ1-4, reads DVKVTQSSRYLVKRTGEKVFLECVQDMDHENMFWYRQDPGLGLRLIYFSYDVKMKEKGDIPEGYSVSREKKERFSLILESASTNQTSMYLCASSFRVGYKLFFGSGTQLSVL.